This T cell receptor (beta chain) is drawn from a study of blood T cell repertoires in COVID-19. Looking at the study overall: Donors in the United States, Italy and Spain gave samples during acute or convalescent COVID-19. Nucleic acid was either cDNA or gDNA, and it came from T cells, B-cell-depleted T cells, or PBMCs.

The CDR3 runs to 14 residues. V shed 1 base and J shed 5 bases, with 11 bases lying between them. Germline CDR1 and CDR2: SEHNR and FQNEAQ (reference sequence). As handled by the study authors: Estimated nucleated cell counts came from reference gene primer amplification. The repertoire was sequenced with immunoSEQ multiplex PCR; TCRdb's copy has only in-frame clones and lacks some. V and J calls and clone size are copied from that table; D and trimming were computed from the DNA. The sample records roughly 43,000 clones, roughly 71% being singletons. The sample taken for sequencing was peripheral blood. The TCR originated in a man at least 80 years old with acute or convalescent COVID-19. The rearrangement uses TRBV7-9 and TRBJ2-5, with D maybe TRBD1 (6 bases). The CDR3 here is CASSLEGHRETQYF. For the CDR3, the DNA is TGTGCCAGCAGCTTAGAGGGACACCGGGAGACCCAGTACTTC.